The rows below give T cell receptor beta chains drawn from one sample of a study of blood T cell repertoires in COVID-19. Produced via immunoSEQ multiplex PCR; TCRdb's table is partial and in-frame only. The sample includes about 39,000 clones, around 80% seen only once; the top ten take about 9%. Sequencing was carried out using peripheral blood. The receptors shown here come from a man aged 55-75 years in a cohort sampled during active COVID-19. Both conserved end residues are part of each CDR3. D genes are given only for firm matches. Expanded clones are given a class, and other clones once, few, many or no size at all.

j_call	clone_size	d_call	v_call	cdr3_nt	cdr3_aa
TRBJ2-7	.	.	TRBV12-3/TRBV12-4	TGTGCCAGCAGCCCGATTAGCGAGCAGTACTTC	CASSPISEQYF
TRBJ1-2	.	.	TRBV6-4	TGTGCCAGCACCCGGATTGCCGGGGGTGGATTCAATGGCTACACCTTC	CASTRIAGGGFNGYTF
TRBJ2-3	.	.	TRBV6-5	TGTGCCAGCAGAGGGGGGGGCTCGGATACGCAGTATTTT	CASRGGGSDTQYF
TRBJ2-3	.	TRBD1	TRBV29-1	TGCAGCGTGAGCCGGGACAGGGGGCGGGATACGCAGTATTTT	CSVSRDRGRDTQYF
TRBJ2-3	.	.	TRBV27	TGTGCCAGCAGTTTCGGGGTGGGCACAGATACGCAGTATTTT	CASSFGVGTDTQYF
TRBJ1-2	.	.	TRBV14	TGTGCCAGCAGCCAAGCGACAGTCCTCTCGGGTGGCTACACCTTC	CASSQATVLSGGYTF
TRBJ2-7	.	.	TRBV11-1	TGTGCCAGCAGCTACAAGTACGAGCAGTACTTC	CASSYKYEQYF
TRBJ2-5	.	.	TRBV29-1	TGCAGCGCCGGGGTCGGTCGGGTCGGAGAGACCCAGTACTTC	CSAGVGRVGETQYF
TRBJ1-6	.	.	TRBV15	TGTGCCACCAGCAGAGATCGAGAGGGTTCACCCCTCCACTTT	CATSRDREGSPLHF
TRBJ2-3	.	TRBD1	TRBV5-4	TGTGCCAGCAGCCTAGAGGACAGGGTCAGCACAGATACGCAGTATTTT	CASSLEDRVSTDTQYF
TRBJ1-2	once	TRBD1	TRBV10-3	TGTGCCATCAGTGGCCCCGGGACAGGGCTGAATGGCTACACCTTC	CAISGPGTGLNGYTF
TRBJ1-2	.	.	TRBV24-1	TGTGCCACCAGTGATGGTTTAGCAACGAGCGGCGGCTACACCTTC	CATSDGLATSGGYTF
TRBJ1-2	.	TRBD1	TRBV7-2	TGTGCCAGCAGCTCGAACCCCGGGACAGGCTATGGCTACACCTTC	CASSSNPGTGYGYTF
TRBJ2-7	.	TRBD2	TRBV9	TGTGCCAGCAGCCCGTTTTGGGGAGGGTCCGGCGAGCAGTACTTC	CASSPFWGGSGEQYF
TRBJ2-1	.	.	TRBV28	TGTGCCAGCAGTCCCTTGGGCTATGAGCAGTTCTTC	CASSPLGYEQFF
TRBJ1-5	.	.	TRBV30	TGTGCCTGGAGTACCCTGGGAGGATCCACAGCAAGCAATCAGCCCCAGCATTTT	CAWSTLGGSTASNQPQHF
TRBJ2-5	.	TRBD2	TRBV5-5	TGTGCCAGCAGCTTGGGGCGGGGGGGCCCAGAGACCCAGTACTTC	CASSLGRGGPETQYF
TRBJ2-7	.	TRBD2	TRBV9	TGTGCCAGCAGCGCCACCTTGTTACCGGGACTAGCGGGAAACGAGCAGTACTTC	CASSATLLPGLAGNEQYF
TRBJ2-7	medium-sized	TRBD2	TRBV30	TGTGCCTGGAGTGTACTGGGACTAGGATCCGAGCAGTACTTC	CAWSVLGLGSEQYF
TRBJ2-1	.	TRBD2	TRBV24-1	TGTGCCACCAGTGACTCCACCGGGACTAGCGGCCCCTCCTACAATGAGCAGTTCTTC	CATSDSTGTSGPSYNEQFF
TRBJ1-2	.	.	TRBV7-8	TGTGCCAGCACAGCCGGGACACCGACTAACTATGGCTACACCTTC	CASTAGTPTNYGYTF
TRBJ2-1	.	TRBD1	TRBV5-1	TGCGCCAGCAGCGGCCAACCGACAGGGGCCGGCTACAATGAGCAGTTCTTC	CASSGQPTGAGYNEQFF
TRBJ2-3	once	TRBD1	TRBV18	TGTGCCAGCTCACCCAGGGGGCGGGATACGCAGTATTTT	CASSPRGRDTQYF
TRBJ2-3	.	TRBD2	TRBV5-4	TGTGCCAGCACCCGCGGGGTTCTAGCGGGAGGGCCTGGCACAGATACGCAGTATTTT	CASTRGVLAGGPGTDTQYF
TRBJ1-6	.	.	TRBV29-1	TGCAGCGTTGAAGAGGAGGGCTCGGGGCCCCTCCACTTT	CSVEEEGSGPLHF
TRBJ2-7	.	TRBD2	TRBV28	TGTGCCAGCAGTCCGGGGGGGGGACCCTCCTACGAGCAGTACTTC	CASSPGGGPSYEQYF
TRBJ2-1	.	TRBD2	TRBV10-3	TGTGCCATCAGTGAGAGGGCGGGAGCAGGCAATGAGCAGTTCTTC	CAISERAGAGNEQFF
TRBJ2-3	.	TRBD2	TRBV11-2	TGTGCCAGCAGCAGAGGGGAACTAGCGGGGAGCACAGATACGCAGTATTTT	CASSRGELAGSTDTQYF
TRBJ2-7	medium-sized	.	TRBV11-2	TGTGCCAGCAGCTTATGGCGCGAGCCGCGGGAGCAGTACTTC	CASSLWREPREQYF
TRBJ2-2	.	.	TRBV30	TGTGCCTGCCGGGGTGGTGGGCCCGGGGAGCTGTTTTTT	CACRGGGPGELFF
TRBJ1-1	.	.	TRBV2	TGTGCCAGCAGTGATCGCGGCGTGCAGTTGGATTTCTTT	CASSDRGVQLDFF
TRBJ2-5	once	.	TRBV27	TGTGCCAGCAGTACTGCGGGACGCCTCGAGACCCAGTACTTC	CASSTAGRLETQYF
TRBJ2-1	.	.	TRBV18	TGTGCCAGCTCACCAGTTTTAAACTCCAATGAGCAGTTCTTC	CASSPVLNSNEQFF
TRBJ2-7	.	TRBD1	TRBV13	TGTGCCAGCAGCCTACAGGGGGCGCTGGGGGAGCAGTACTTC	CASSLQGALGEQYF
TRBJ1-2	.	TRBD1	TRBV5-1	TGCGCCAGCAGCTTGGGCGGGACAGGGAATCCCCAGTCTGGCTACACCTTC	CASSLGGTGNPQSGYTF
TRBJ2-1	few	TRBD2	TRBV28	TGTGCCAGCTTCCAGGGACTAGCGGGGGGAAATGAGCAGTTCTTC	CASFQGLAGGNEQFF
TRBJ2-2	once	.	TRBV27	TGTGCCAGCAGCCGAAAGCCCGGGGAGCTGTTTTTT	CASSRKPGELFF
TRBJ1-2	.	.	TRBV11-2	TGTGCCAGCAGCTTAGATCTCAGGCCCCGAGGAGGGTATGGCTACACCTTC	CASSLDLRPRGGYGYTF
TRBJ1-5	.	.	TRBV4-1	TGCGCCAGCAGCCAAGATTGGGGGGAGCCCCAGCATTTT	CASSQDWGEPQHF
TRBJ1-2	.	TRBD1	TRBV14	TGTGCCAGCAGCGTACGGGGACAGGGCGTGTTGGGCTACACCTTC	CASSVRGQGVLGYTF
TRBJ1-6	.	.	TRBV6-5	TGTGCCAGCAGCATAAACAGGGACTCACCCCTCCACTTT	CASSINRDSPLHF
TRBJ2-1	.	TRBD2	TRBV4-1	TGCGCCAGCAGCCTCTCTAGCGGGGGGTTCAATGAGCAGTTCTTC	CASSLSSGGFNEQFF
TRBJ2-5	few	TRBD2	TRBV6-2/TRBV6-3	TGTGCCAGCAGTTACTCGATGGGCCGACTAGCGGAAGAGACCCAGTACTTC	CASSYSMGRLAEETQYF
TRBJ2-1	.	TRBD1	TRBV5-1	TGCGCCAGCAGCCCGCCGGGACAGTACAATGAGCAGTTCTTC	CASSPPGQYNEQFF
TRBJ1-3	.	.	TRBV7-2	TGTGCCAGCAGCTTAGAGAGGGGGACCCGCGGCACCATATATTTT	CASSLERGTRGTIYF
TRBJ2-2	.	.	TRBV4-1	TGCGCCAGCAGCCAAGTGGGAGAAACCGGGGAGCTGTTTTTT	CASSQVGETGELFF
TRBJ2-1	.	.	TRBV4-3	TGCGCCAGCAGCCAAGACGGGGATAGGTTTGGTGAGCAGTTCTTC	CASSQDGDRFGEQFF
TRBJ2-7	.	.	TRBV4-2	TGTGCCAGCAGCCGACCCGGTCCCGACAACGAGCAGTACTTC	CASSRPGPDNEQYF
TRBJ2-7	.	.	TRBV5-1	TGCGCCAGCAGCTTGGCCTCATCGGGTGCCTACGAGCAGTACTTC	CASSLASSGAYEQYF
TRBJ1-2	.	.	TRBV20-1	TGCAGTGCTAGAGGGGGCACGAGCTACACCTTC	CSARGGTSYTF
TRBJ2-1	.	TRBD2	TRBV24-1	TGTGCCACCAGTGATTCGACTAGCGGGAGTACCGGTGAGCAGTTCTTC	CATSDSTSGSTGEQFF
TRBJ2-1	.	.	TRBV9	TGTGCCAGCAGCGCTACGGGCAGGGGCTTATACAATGAGCAGTTCTTC	CASSATGRGLYNEQFF
TRBJ2-1	.	TRBD1	TRBV11-2	TGTGCCAGCAGCTTTTGGTCAGGGGGCTACAATGAGCAGTTCTTC	CASSFWSGGYNEQFF
TRBJ2-3	.	.	TRBV27	TGTGCCAGCAGTTTATTAAAGCCCACAGATACGCAGTATTTT	CASSLLKPTDTQYF
TRBJ2-2	.	.	TRBV5-1	TGCGCCAGCAGCTCTGGACAGCTTACCGGGGAGCTGTTTTTT	CASSSGQLTGELFF